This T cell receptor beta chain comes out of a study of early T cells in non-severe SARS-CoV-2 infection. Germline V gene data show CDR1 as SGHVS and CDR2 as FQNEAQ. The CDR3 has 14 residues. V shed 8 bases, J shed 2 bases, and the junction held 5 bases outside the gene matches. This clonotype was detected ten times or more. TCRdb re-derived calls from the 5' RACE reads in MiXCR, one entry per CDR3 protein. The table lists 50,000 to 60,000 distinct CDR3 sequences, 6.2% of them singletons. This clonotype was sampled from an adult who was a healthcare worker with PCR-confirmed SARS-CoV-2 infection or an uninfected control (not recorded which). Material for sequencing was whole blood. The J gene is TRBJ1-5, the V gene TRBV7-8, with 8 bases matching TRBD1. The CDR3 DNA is TGTGCCAGCGGGAAGGACAGGGGCAATCAGCCCCAGCATTTT. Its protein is CASGKDRGNQPQHF.